The T cell receptor (beta chain) under discussion was sequenced for a study of vaccination and CD4 T cells after COVID-19. Study overall: A CEFX pool, an HIV-1 Nef pool, or else no peptide went into the control cultures. Study-wide results and limits: Within the convalescent patients, spike mono-reactivity was found in 304 of 307 vaccine-specific clones. Rising from 21 to 38, the median of SARS-CoV-2-reactive clonotypes did not change significantly.

Sequencing of cultured CD4+ T cell DNA used the Oncomine TCR Beta short-read assay. TCRdb redid the calling of the PCR reads with MiXCR, one entry per CDR3 protein. The sample contains approximately 18,000 distinct CDR3 sequences, 44% of which appear only once. In the case of this clonotype: The antigen is unknown.

This CDR3 has 14 amino acids. Germline V CDR1 and CDR2: DFQATT, SNEGSKA (reference sequence). V was shortened by 4 bases and J by 2 bases, with 11 bases between the two germline ends. Time point reported: late sampling 161 to 241 days after vaccination in three convalescent patients. Treatment noted: approximately 9-day PBMC culture with coronavirus spike peptide pools or control peptides (ViraFEST assay). The rearrangement links TRBV20-1 to TRBJ2-2; possible D gene TRBD2, 6 bases. Source: CD4+ T cells from blood, cultured in vitro, taken about 7 months after SARS-CoV-2 vaccination. The receptor was derived from a human donor who had recovered from COVID-19. The CDR3 is CSAIADLNTGELFF. CDR3 bases: TGCAGTGCTATAGCGGACCTAAACACCGGGGAGCTGTTTTTT.